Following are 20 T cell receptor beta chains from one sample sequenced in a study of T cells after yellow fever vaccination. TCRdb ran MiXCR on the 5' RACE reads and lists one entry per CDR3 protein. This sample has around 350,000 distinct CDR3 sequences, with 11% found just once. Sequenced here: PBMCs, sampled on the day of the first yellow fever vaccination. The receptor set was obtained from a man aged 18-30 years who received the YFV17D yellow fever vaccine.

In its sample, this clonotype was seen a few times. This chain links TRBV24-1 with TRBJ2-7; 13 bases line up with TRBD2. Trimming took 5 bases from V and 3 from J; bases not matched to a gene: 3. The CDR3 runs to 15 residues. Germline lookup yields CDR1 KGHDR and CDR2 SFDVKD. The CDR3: CATSAWTSGGYEQYF. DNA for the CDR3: TGTGCCACCAGTGCCTGGACTAGCGGGGGCTACGAGCAGTACTTC.

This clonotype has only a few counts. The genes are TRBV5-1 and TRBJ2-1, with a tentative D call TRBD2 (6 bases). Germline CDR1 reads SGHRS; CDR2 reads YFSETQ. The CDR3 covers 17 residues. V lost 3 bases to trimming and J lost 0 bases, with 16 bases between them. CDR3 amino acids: CASSWGVAGGSYNEQFF. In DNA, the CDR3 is TGCGCCAGCAGCTGGGGGGTGGCCGGGGGCTCCTACAATGAGCAGTTCTTC. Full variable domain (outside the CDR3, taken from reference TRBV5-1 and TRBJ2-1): KAGVTQTPRYLIKTRGQQVTLSCSPISGHRSVSWYQQTPGQGLQFLFEYFSETQRNKGNFPGRFSGRQFSNSRSEMNVSTLELGDSALYLCASSWGVAGGSYNEQFFGPGTRLTVL.

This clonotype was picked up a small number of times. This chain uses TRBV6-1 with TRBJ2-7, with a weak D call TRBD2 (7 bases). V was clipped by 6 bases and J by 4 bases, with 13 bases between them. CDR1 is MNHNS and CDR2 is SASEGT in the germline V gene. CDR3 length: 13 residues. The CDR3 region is CASSARGGYEQYF. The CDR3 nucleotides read TGTGCCAGCAGCGCAAGGGGGGGGTACGAGCAGTACTTC.

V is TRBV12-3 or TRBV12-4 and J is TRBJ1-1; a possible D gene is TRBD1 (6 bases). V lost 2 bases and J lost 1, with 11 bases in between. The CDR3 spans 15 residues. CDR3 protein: CASSLRTARNTEAFF. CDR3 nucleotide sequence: TGTGCCAGCAGTTTAAGGACAGCCCGGAACACTGAAGCTTTCTTT.

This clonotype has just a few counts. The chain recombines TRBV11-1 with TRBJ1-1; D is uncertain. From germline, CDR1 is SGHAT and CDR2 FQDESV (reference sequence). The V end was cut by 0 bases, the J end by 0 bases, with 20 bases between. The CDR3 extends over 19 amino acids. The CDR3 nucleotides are TGTGCCAGCAGCTTAGCCCCCAGTTTGCACAGATTTCTGAACACTGAAGCTTTCTTT. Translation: CASSLAPSLHRFLNTEAFF.

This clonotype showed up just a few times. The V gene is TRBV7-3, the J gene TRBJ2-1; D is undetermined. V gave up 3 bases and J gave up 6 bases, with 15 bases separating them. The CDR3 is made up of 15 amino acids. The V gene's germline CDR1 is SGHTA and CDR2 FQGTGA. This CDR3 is CASSFASGSLNEQFF. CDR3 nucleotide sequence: TGTGCCAGCAGCTTCGCTTCCGGTTCCCTCAATGAGCAGTTCTTC.

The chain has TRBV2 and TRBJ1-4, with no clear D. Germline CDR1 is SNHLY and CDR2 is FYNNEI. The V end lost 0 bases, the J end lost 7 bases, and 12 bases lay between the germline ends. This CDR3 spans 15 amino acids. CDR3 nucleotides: TGTGCCAGCAGTGAAGCGCTTCTGGGGAGTGAAAAACTGTTTTTT. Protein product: CASSEALLGSEKLFF.

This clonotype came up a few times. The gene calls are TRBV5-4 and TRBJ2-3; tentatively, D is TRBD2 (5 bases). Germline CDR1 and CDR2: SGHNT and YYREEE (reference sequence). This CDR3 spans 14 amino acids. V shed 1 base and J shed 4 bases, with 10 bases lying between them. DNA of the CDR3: TGTGCCAGCAGCTTGTCAGCTAGCCCAGATACGCAGTATTTT. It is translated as CASSLSASPDTQYF.

The CDR3 nucleotides read TGTGCCAGCAGCTTACTCCTAGCGAGATACCAAGAGACCCAGTACTTC. As protein: CASSLLLARYQETQYF. This chain uses TRBV7-8 with TRBJ2-5; D possibly corresponds to TRBD2 (6 bases). Looked up from germline, CDR1 is SGHVS and CDR2 is FQNEAQ. The germline V and J ends were trimmed by 2 bases and 0 bases, with 13 bases remaining between them. The CDR3 is made up of 16 amino acids.

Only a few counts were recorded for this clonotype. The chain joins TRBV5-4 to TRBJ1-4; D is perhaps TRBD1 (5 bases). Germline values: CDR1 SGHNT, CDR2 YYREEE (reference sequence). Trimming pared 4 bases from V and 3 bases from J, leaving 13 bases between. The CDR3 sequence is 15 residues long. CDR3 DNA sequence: TGTGCCAGCAGCGAGGGGTGGGGCCCTAATGAAAAACTGTTTTTT. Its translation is CASSEGWGPNEKLFF.

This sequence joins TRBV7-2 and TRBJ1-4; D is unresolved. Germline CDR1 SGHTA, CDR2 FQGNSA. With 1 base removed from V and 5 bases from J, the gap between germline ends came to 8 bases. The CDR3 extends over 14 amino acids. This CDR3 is CASSLVLANEKLFF. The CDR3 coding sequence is TGTGCCAGCAGCTTAGTACTGGCAAATGAAAAACTGTTTTTT.

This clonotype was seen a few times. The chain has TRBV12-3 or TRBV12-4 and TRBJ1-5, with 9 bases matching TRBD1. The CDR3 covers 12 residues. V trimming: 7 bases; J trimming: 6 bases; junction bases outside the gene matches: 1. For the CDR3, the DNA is TGTGCCAGCATGGGACAGGGTCAGCCCCAGCATTTT. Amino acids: CASMGQGQPQHF.

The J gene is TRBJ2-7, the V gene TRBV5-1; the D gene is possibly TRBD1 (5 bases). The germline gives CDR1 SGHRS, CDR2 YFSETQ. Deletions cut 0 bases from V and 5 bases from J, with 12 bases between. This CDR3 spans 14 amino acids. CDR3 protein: CASSLGAGNHEQYV. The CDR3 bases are TGCGCCAGCAGCTTGGGTGCAGGGAACCACGAGCAGTACGTC.

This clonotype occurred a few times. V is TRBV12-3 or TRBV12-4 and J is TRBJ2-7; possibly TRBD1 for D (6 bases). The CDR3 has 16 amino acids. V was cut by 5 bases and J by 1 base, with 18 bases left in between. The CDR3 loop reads CASSPRDTRHSYEQYF. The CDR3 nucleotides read TGTGCCAGCAGTCCTAGGGACACCCGACATTCCTACGAGCAGTACTTC.

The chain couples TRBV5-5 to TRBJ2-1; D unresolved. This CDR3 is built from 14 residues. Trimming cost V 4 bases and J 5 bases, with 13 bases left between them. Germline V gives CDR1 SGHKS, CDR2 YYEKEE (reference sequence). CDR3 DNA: TGTGCCAGCAGCCCCAACACCTATCACAATGAGCAGTTCTTC. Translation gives CASSPNTYHNEQFF.

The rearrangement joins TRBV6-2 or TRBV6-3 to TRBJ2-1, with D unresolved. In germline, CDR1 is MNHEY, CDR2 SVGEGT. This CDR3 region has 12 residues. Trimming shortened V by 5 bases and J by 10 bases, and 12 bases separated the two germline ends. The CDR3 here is CASSSRASEQFF. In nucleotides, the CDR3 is TGTGCCAGCAGTAGTCGGGCAAGCGAGCAGTTCTTC.

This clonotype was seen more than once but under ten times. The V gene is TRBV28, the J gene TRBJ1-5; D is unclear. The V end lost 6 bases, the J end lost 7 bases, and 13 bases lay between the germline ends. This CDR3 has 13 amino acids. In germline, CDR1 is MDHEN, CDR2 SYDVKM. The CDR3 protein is CASSYNGRQPQHF. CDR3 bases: TGTGCCAGCAGCTACAACGGGCGGCAGCCCCAGCATTTT. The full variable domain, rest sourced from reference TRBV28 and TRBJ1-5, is DVKVTQSSRYLVKRTGEKVFLECVQDMDHENMFWYRQDPGLGLRLIYFSYDVKMKEKGDIPEGYSVSREKKERFSLILESASTNQTSMYLCASSYNGRQPQHFGDGTRLSIL.

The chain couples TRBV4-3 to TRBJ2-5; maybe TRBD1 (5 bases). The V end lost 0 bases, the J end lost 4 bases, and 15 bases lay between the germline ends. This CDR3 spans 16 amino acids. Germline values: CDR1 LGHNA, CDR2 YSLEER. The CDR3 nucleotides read TGCGCCAGCAGCCAAGATATGGCAGGGCTCCGAGAGACCCAGTACTTC. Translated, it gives CASSQDMAGLRETQYF.

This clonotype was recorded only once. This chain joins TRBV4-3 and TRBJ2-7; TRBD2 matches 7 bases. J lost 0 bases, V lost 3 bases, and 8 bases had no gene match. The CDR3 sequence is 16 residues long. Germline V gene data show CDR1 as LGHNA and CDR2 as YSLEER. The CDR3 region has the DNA TGCGCCAGCAGCCAGGCCGGGGGAGGGAGCTCCTACGAGCAGTACTTC. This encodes CASSQAGGGSSYEQYF.

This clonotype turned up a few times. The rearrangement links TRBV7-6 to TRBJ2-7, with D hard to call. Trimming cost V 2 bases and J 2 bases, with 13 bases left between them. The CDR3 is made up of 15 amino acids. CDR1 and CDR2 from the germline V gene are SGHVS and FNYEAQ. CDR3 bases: TGTGCCAGCAGCTTATCCGAGGCCTTCCCCTACGAGCAGTACTTC. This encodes CASSLSEAFPYEQYF.